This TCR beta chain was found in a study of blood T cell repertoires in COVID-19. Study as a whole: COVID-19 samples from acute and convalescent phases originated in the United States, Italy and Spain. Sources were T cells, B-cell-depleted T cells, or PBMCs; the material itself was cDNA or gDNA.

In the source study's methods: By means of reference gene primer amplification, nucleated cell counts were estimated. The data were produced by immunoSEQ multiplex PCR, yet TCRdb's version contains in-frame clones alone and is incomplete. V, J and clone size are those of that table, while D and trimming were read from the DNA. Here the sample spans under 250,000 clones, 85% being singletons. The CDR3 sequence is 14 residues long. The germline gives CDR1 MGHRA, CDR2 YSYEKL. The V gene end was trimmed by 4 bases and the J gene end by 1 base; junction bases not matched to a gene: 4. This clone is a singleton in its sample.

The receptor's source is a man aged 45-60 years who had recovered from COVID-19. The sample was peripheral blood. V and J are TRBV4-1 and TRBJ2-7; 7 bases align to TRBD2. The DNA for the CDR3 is TGCGCCAGCAGCCGAGGGGACTATTCCTACGAGCAGTACTTC. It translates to CASSRGDYSYEQYF.